This T cell receptor (beta chain) was identified in a study of neoadjuvant anti-PD-1 for oral cavity cancer. The wider study: Around day 43, patients without progression received a fourth nivolumab dose before surgery.

Findings of the study overall: Pretreatment Treg/Th17 ratio correlated inversely with post-treatment tumor clonality.

In regard to this clone: Its target is not known.

The CDR3 length is 16 residues. Germline CDR1 and CDR2: SGHAT and FQNNGV. Germline trimming cut 2 bases from V and 0 bases from J; bases unmatched to any gene: 4. Produced via immunoSEQ multiplex PCR; TCRdb's table is partial and in-frame only. The sample includes more than 11,000 clones, less than 80% of them seen just once. Time point reported: after neoadjuvant nivolumab, at surgical resection. This sample comprised PBMCs, obtained after nivolumab (anti-PD-1) treatment. This clonotype was sampled from a person between 35 and 79 years old with oral cavity squamous cell carcinoma. V and J are TRBV11-2 and TRBJ2-3, with 8 bases fitting TRBD2. CDR3 residues: CASSLSGSGSTDTQYF. The DNA for the CDR3 is TGTGCCAGCAGCTTAAGCGGGAGTGGTAGCACAGATACGCAGTATTTT.